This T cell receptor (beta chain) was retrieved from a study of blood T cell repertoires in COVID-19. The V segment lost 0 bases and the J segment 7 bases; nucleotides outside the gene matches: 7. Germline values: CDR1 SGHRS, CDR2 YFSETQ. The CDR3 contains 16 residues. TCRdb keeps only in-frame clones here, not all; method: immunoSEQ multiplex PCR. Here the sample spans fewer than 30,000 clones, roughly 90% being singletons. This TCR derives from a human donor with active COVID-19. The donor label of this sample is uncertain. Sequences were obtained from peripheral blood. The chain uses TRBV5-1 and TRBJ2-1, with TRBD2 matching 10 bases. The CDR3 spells CASSLAMLAGANEQFF. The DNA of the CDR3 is TGCGCCAGCAGCTTGGCCATGCTAGCGGGGGCGAATGAGCAGTTCTTC.